The 31 T cell receptor beta chains reported below all come from one sample, sequenced in a study of vaccination effects on CD4 cells after COVID-19. Method: immunoSEQ multiplex PCR; TCRdb's copy keeps in-frame clones and lacks some. The sample has around 30,000 clones, around 66% seen once; the top ten hold more than 15%. Which antigens these TCRs recognize remains unknown. Expansion with viral peptide pools was applied to antigen-specific CD4+ T cells by the ViraFEST assay prior to sequencing. It was after approximately 11 days of culture that CD4+ T cells were isolated. By PCR, the person was confirmed to have had SARS-CoV-2 infection between March and December 2020. The source material was CD4+ T cells from PBMCs cultured with SARS-CoV-2 spike peptides, sampled before COVID-19 vaccination. These receptors originate from a human donor who had a prior SARS-CoV-2 infection.

The J gene is TRBJ1-3, the V gene TRBV5-1, with D possibly TRBD1 on 6 matching bases. Germline V gene data show CDR1 as SGHRS and CDR2 as YFSETQ. The V end was cut by 2 bases, the J end by 0 bases, with 15 bases between. This CDR3 region has 17 residues. CDR3 sequence (DNA): TGCGCCAGCAGCTTAAACCGGGACACACCCTCTGGAAACACCATATATTTT. The encoded protein is CASSLNRDTPSGNTIYF. The whole variable domain, filled in from reference TRBV5-1 and TRBJ1-3, reads KAGVTQTPRYLIKTRGQQVTLSCSPISGHRSVSWYQQTPGQGLQFLFEYFSETQRNKGNFPGRFSGRQFSNSRSEMNVSTLELGDSALYLCASSLNRDTPSGNTIYFGEGSWLTVV.

This clone was detected a few times. This rearrangement joins TRBV27 to TRBJ2-2; 8 positions agree with TRBD1. The CDR3 sequence is 13 residues long. Germline V gives CDR1 MNHEY, CDR2 SMNVEV (reference sequence). V shed 8 bases, J shed 6 bases, and the junction held 5 bases outside the gene matches. The CDR3 sequence is CASSRTGSGELFF. The CDR3 region has the DNA TGTGCCAGCTCCAGGACAGGGTCCGGGGAGCTGTTTTTT.

This clone has only a few counts. The V and J genes are TRBV10-3 and TRBJ1-2; no definite D call. With 2 bases removed from V and 5 bases from J, the gap between germline ends came to 18 bases. The germline CDR1 and CDR2 sequences are ENHRY and SYGVKD. There are 16 residues in the CDR3. CDR3 sequence: CAISERARSDGYGYTF. The CDR3 nucleotides are TGTGCCATCAGTGAGAGAGCCAGGTCCGACGGTTATGGCTACACCTTC.

The rearrangement joins TRBV2 to TRBJ2-2; 14 bases are a match to TRBD2. J was trimmed by 5 bases and V by 1 base; bases with no gene match: 0. The CDR3 extends over 16 amino acids. CDR1 is SNHLY and CDR2 is FYNNEI in the germline V gene. The CDR3 protein is CASSEGTSGGTGELFF. In DNA, the CDR3 is TGTGCCAGCAGTGAAGGGACTAGCGGGGGGACCGGGGAGCTGTTTTTT.

The chain carries TRBV7-2 and TRBJ1-5, with 8 bases fitting TRBD1. The CDR3 spans 16 residues. V lost 1 base, J lost 6 bases, and 8 bases stayed unmatched. Germline loops: CDR1 SGHTA, CDR2 FQGNSA. The chain's CDR3 is CASSLVSGQGRQPQHF. The CDR3 bases are TGTGCCAGCAGCTTAGTGTCCGGACAGGGCCGTCAGCCCCAGCATTTT.

The chain has TRBV7-2 and TRBJ2-7, with 11 bases identical to TRBD2. This CDR3 is 16 amino acids long. The V and J ends lost 5 bases and 0 bases, in that order; junction bases with no gene match: 6. CDR1 is SGHTA, CDR2 FQGNSA, per germline. CDR3: CASSLTSGVISYEQYF. CDR3 in DNA: TGTGCCAGCAGCCTGACTAGCGGGGTAATCTCCTACGAGCAGTACTTC.

The V gene is TRBV5-1, the J gene TRBJ2-1; perhaps TRBD1 as D (7 bases). The CDR3 is made up of 15 amino acids. Per germline, CDR1 SGHRS and CDR2 YFSETQ. V lost 2 bases to trimming and J lost 4 bases, with 13 bases between them. The CDR3 protein is CASSLGGAGYNEQFF. The CDR3 bases are TGCGCCAGCAGCTTAGGGGGCGCGGGGTACAATGAGCAGTTCTTC.

The chain links TRBV5-4 to TRBJ2-2, with TRBD1 as a possible D gene (5 bases). Germline loops: CDR1 SGHNT, CDR2 YYREEE (reference sequence). V gave up 0 bases and J gave up 1 base, with 7 bases separating them. The CDR3 is 15 residues long. This CDR3 is CASSLGRVNTGELFF. CDR3 DNA sequence: TGTGCCAGCAGCTTGGGCAGGGTGAACACCGGGGAGCTGTTTTTT.

The chain combines TRBV4-2 with TRBJ2-7, with D possibly called TRBD1 or TRBD2 (7 bases each). This CDR3 spans 19 amino acids. V was pared by 0 bases and J by 6 bases, with 27 bases between. The germline gives CDR1 LGHNA, CDR2 YNFKEQ. CDR3 sequence: CASSQEPAGIFRGDSEQYF. DNA of the CDR3: TGTGCCAGCAGCCAAGAACCAGCGGGGATTTTTAGGGGGGACAGCGAGCAGTACTTC.

V is TRBV7-2 and J is TRBJ1-4; 9 positions agree with TRBD1. The CDR3 spans 16 residues. From germline, CDR1 is SGHTA and CDR2 FQGNSA. With 6 bases clipped from V and 3 bases from J, the junction kept 8 bases outside the gene matches. CDR3 region: CASSPTGGAANEKLFF. The CDR3, as DNA: TGTGCCAGCAGTCCCACAGGGGGCGCCGCTAATGAAAAACTGTTTTTT.

This clone was recorded a few times. The chain has TRBV2 and TRBJ2-3; D uncertain. The germline gives CDR1 SNHLY, CDR2 FYNNEI. Between the trimmed V and J ends, which lost 4 bases and 3 bases, there was a span of 11 bases. The CDR3 runs 14 residues. The CDR3 nucleotides read TGTGCCAGCAGTGTTGGGTTTCTGACAGATACGCAGTATTTT. Translated: CASSVGFLTDTQYF. Using reference TRBV2 and TRBJ2-3 for the parts outside the CDR3, the full variable domain is EPEVTQTPSHQVTQMGQEVILRCVPISNHLYFYWYRQILGQKVEFLVSFYNNEISEKSEIFDDQFSVERPDGSNFTLKIRSTKLEDSAMYFCASSVGFLTDTQYFGPGTRLTVL.

For the CDR3, the DNA is TGTGCCAGCAGCTTAGCTAGGCTAGCGGGACCGGGAAATACGCAGTATTTT. Translation: CASSLARLAGPGNTQYF. V usage is TRBV7-8 and J usage is TRBJ2-3; 9 nucleotides line up with TRBD2. Germline V gives CDR1 SGHVS, CDR2 FQNEAQ. J lost 7 bases, V lost 0 bases, and 11 bases had no gene match. CDR3 length: 17 residues.

The V and J genes are TRBV5-1 and TRBJ2-3; D gene uncertain. The germline V and J ends were trimmed by 0 bases and 2 bases, with 7 bases remaining between them. Germline V lookup: CDR1 SGHRS, CDR2 YFSETQ. This CDR3 contains 14 residues. The chain's CDR3 is CASSLAEHTDTQYF. CDR3 sequence (DNA): TGCGCCAGCAGCTTGGCCGAGCACACAGATACGCAGTATTTT.

This clone was seen more than once but under ten times. This chain connects TRBV7-6 to TRBJ1-1; possibly TRBD1 for D (5 bases). V was pared by 2 bases and J by 1 base, with 8 bases between. The germline CDR1 and CDR2 sequences are SGHVS and FNYEAQ. The CDR3 has 14 residues. The CDR3 nucleotides read TGTGCCAGCAGCTTATGGGGGGGGAACACTGAAGCTTTCTTT. Translating gives CASSLWGGNTEAFF.

The rearrangement joins TRBV21-1 to TRBJ2-7. TRBV21-1 is tagged as a pseudogene. The CDR3 covers 14 residues. CDR3 loop: CASSTGTAAYEQYF. CDR3 in DNA: TGTGCCAGCAGCACTGGGACCGCCGCCTACGAGCAGTACTTC.

The genes are TRBV11-3 and TRBJ1-1; D is ambiguous. The CDR3 runs 14 residues. V lost 3 bases to trimming and J lost 1 base, with 9 bases between them. The V gene's germline CDR1 is SGHNT and CDR2 YENEEA. The DNA for the CDR3 is TGTGCCAGCAGCTTGGCTCTGGCGAACACTGAAGCTTTCTTT. It translates to CASSLALANTEAFF. The variable domain in full, with the rest retrieved from reference TRBV11-3 and TRBJ1-1, is EAGVVQSPRYKIIEKKQPVAFWCNPISGHNTLYWYLQNLGQGPELLIRYENEEAVDDSQLPKDRFSAERLKGVDSTLKIQPAELGDSAVYLCASSLALANTEAFFGQGTRLTVV.

This chain links TRBV6-6 with TRBJ1-5; TRBD1 might be the D (5 bases). This CDR3 is 13 amino acids long. The germline CDR1 and CDR2 sequences are MNHNY and SVGAGI (reference sequence). The V and J ends lost 6 bases and 4 bases respectively, with 10 bases between them. This CDR3 is CASSWTRNQPQHF. DNA for the CDR3: TGTGCCAGCAGCTGGACAAGGAATCAGCCCCAGCATTTT.

V gene TRBV6-2 or TRBV6-3 combines with J gene TRBJ2-1, with D possibly TRBD1 on 6 matching bases. CDR3 length: 16 residues. V was cut by 5 bases and J by 0 bases, with 14 bases left in between. CDR1 and CDR2 (germline): MNHEY, SVGEGT. CDR3: CASSRGHQSSYNEQFF. The CDR3 nucleotides are TGTGCCAGCAGTAGGGGACACCAGAGCTCCTACAATGAGCAGTTCTTC.

The chain joins TRBV9 to TRBJ2-3; D remains unclear. V lost 3 bases to trimming and J lost 0 bases, with 5 bases between them. The length of the CDR3 is 13 residues. Germline-derived CDR1 and CDR2 are SGDLS and YYNGEE. DNA for the CDR3: TGTGCCAGCAGCGATAGAAGCACAGATACGCAGTATTTT. This codes for CASSDRSTDTQYF.

This clone was seen a few times. The J gene is TRBJ2-5, the V gene TRBV11-3; the D is unclear. The ends were cut back, 1 base at V and 4 bases at J, with 1 base in the middle. CDR3 length equals 11 residues. CDR1 is SGHNT, CDR2 YENEEA, per germline. The CDR3 sequence is CASSLGETQYF. The CDR3 region has the DNA TGTGCCAGCAGCTTAGGAGAGACCCAGTACTTC.

The rearrangement links TRBV4-2 to TRBJ2-3; tentatively, D is TRBD1 (6 bases). The CDR3 has 17 residues. V shed 0 bases and J shed 0 bases, with 13 bases lying between them. Germline lookup yields CDR1 LGHNA and CDR2 YNFKEQ. The CDR3 nucleotides are TGTGCCAGCAGCCAAGATTCCAGGGGCTCTAGCACAGATACGCAGTATTTT. Translating it yields CASSQDSRGSSTDTQYF.

This clone was observed a handful of times. This chain links TRBV18 with TRBJ2-3; D gene ambiguous. This CDR3 region has 16 residues. Germline V CDR1 and CDR2: KGHSH, LQKENI. With 0 bases removed from V and 0 bases from J, the gap between germline ends came to 10 bases. The CDR3 DNA is TGTGCCAGCTCACCACCGAGTTTGTCTAGCACAGATACGCAGTATTTT. Translated: CASSPPSLSSTDTQYF.

The gene calls are TRBV5-4 and TRBJ1-2; the match to TRBD1 covers 7 bases. The CDR3 extends over 15 amino acids. The V gene end was trimmed by 2 bases and the J gene end by 8 bases; junction bases not matched to a gene: 12. The V gene's germline CDR1 is SGHNT and CDR2 YYREEE (reference sequence). The CDR3 protein is CASSFYNPDRAGYTF. CDR3 in DNA: TGTGCCAGCAGCTTCTATAACCCCGACAGGGCCGGCTACACCTTC.

J is TRBJ1-2 and V is TRBV28, with a possible D match to TRBD1 (6 bases). Trimming removed 5 bases from V and 3 bases from J, with 7 bases in between. The CDR3 has 12 residues. Germline V gene sequence: CDR1 MDHEN, CDR2 SYDVKM. The CDR3 here is CASSHRDYGYTF. CDR3 in DNA: TGTGCCAGCAGTCACAGGGACTATGGCTACACCTTC.

The chain couples TRBV3-1 (or the pseudogene TRBV3-2) to TRBJ1-1, with a weak D call TRBD1 (5 bases). The CDR3 spans 16 residues. CDR1 is LGHDT and CDR2 is YNNKEL in the germline V gene (reference sequence). Trimming took 3 bases from V and 0 from J, leaving 14 bases between them. This chain's CDR3 is CASSHREGLMNTEAFF. DNA of the CDR3: TGTGCCAGCAGCCACAGGGAAGGCTTAATGAACACTGAAGCTTTCTTT.

V and J are TRBV10-3 and TRBJ2-1, with 9 nucleotides matching TRBD1. V trimming: 4 bases; J trimming: 7 bases; junction bases outside the gene matches: 5. CDR1 and CDR2 from the germline V gene are ENHRY and SYGVKD. The CDR3 runs to 14 residues. The CDR3 DNA reads as TGTGCCATCAGTGGGACAGGGGAGCTAAATGAGCAGTTCTTC. As protein: CAISGTGELNEQFF.

The V and J genes are TRBV5-1 and TRBJ1-5, with D perhaps TRBD1 (6 bases). This CDR3 contains 14 residues. CDR1 and CDR2 from the germline V gene are SGHRS and YFSETQ. V lost 4 bases to trimming and J lost 9 bases, with 17 bases between them. The CDR3 loop is CASSRYRDWGPQHF. The DNA for the CDR3 is TGCGCCAGCAGCCGATACAGGGACTGGGGGCCCCAGCATTTT.

The chain is built from TRBV7-9 and TRBJ2-2; TRBD2 matches at 7 bases. This CDR3 has 16 residues. V lost 8 bases, J lost 4 bases, and 13 bases stayed unmatched. Germline V gene sequence: CDR1 SEHNR, CDR2 FQNEAQ (reference sequence). CDR3 sequence: CASEWGGSFSTGELFF. The CDR3 bases are TGTGCCAGCGAATGGGGAGGGTCCTTCTCCACCGGGGAGCTGTTTTTT.

This clone was counted a single time. The V gene is TRBV2, the J gene TRBJ2-3; tentatively, D is TRBD1 (5 bases). The CDR3 is 14 residues long. V was shortened by 2 bases and J by 4 bases, with 10 bases between the two germline ends. Germline CDR1 reads SNHLY; CDR2 reads FYNNEI. The CDR3 protein is CASSEQGRADTQYF. CDR3 nucleotide sequence: TGTGCCAGCAGTGAACAGGGTAGGGCAGATACGCAGTATTTT.

This chain joins TRBV5-6 and TRBJ2-7; D gene ambiguous. The CDR3 totals 16 residues. Trimming shortened V by 2 bases and J by 0 bases, and 15 bases separated the two germline ends. Germline V lookup: CDR1 SGHDT, CDR2 YYEEEE. The CDR3 region has the DNA TGTGCCAGCAGCTTCCGTTTTGTGGGGAACTCCTACGAGCAGTACTTC. Translated, it gives CASSFRFVGNSYEQYF. The full variable domain, completed using reference TRBV5-6 and TRBJ2-7, is DAGVTQSPTHLIKTRGQQVTLRCSPKSGHDTVSWYQQALGQGPQFIFQYYEEEERQRGNFPDRFSGHQFPNYSSELNVNALLLGDSALYLCASSFRFVGNSYEQYFGPGTRLTVT.

The V and J genes are TRBV7-8 and TRBJ1-4; 8 nucleotides agree with TRBD1. This CDR3 is 17 amino acids long. V lost 3 bases, J lost 6 bases, and 12 bases stayed unmatched. Germline-derived CDR1 and CDR2 are SGHVS and FQNEAQ. The CDR3 bases are TGTGCCAGCAGCTTCGGTGGCTTTGGGACAGGTGATGAAAAACTGTTTTTT. Translating gives CASSFGGFGTGDEKLFF. Full variable domain (remainder filled in from reference TRBV7-8 and TRBJ1-4): GAGVSQSPRYKVAKRGQDVALRCDPISGHVSLFWYQQALGQGPEFLTYFQNEAQLDKSGLPSDRFFAERPEGSVSTLKIQRTQQEDSAVYLCASSFGGFGTGDEKLFFGSGTQLSVL.